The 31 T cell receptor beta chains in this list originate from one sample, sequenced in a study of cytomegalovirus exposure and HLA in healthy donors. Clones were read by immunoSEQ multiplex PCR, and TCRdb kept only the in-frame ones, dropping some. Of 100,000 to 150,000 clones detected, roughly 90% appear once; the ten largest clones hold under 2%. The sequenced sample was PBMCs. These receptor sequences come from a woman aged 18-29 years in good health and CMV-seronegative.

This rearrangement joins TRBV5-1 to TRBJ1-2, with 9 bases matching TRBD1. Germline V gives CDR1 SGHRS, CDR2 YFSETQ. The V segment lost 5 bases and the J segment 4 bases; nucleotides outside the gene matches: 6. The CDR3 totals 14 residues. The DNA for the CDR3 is TGCGCCAGCAGGTTAACAGGGGGCGGCTATGGCTACACCTTC. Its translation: CASRLTGGGYGYTF.

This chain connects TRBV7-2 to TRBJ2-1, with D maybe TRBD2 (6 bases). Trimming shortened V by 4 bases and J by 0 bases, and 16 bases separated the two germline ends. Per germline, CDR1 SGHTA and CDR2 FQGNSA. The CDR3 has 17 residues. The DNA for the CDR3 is TGTGCCAGCAGCTGGGGCCCGCGGGAAAGCTCCTACAATGAGCAGTTCTTC. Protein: CASSWGPRESSYNEQFF.

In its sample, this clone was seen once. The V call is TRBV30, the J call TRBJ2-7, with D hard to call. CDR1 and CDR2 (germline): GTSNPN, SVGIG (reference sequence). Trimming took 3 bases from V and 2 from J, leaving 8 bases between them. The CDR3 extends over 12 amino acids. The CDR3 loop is CAWSRLPYEQYF. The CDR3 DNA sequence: TGTGCCTGGAGCAGGCTACCCTACGAGCAGTACTTC.

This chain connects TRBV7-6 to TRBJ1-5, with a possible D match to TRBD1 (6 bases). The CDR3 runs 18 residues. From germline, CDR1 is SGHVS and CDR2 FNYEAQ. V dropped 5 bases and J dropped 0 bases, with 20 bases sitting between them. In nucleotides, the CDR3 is TGTGCCAGCAGCCCCCACCGGGACACAGAGTATAGCAATCAGCCCCAGCATTTT. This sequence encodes CASSPHRDTEYSNQPQHF.

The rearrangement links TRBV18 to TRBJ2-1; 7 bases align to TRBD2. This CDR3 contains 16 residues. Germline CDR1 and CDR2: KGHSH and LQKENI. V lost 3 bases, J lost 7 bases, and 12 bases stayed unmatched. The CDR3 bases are TGTGCCAGCTCACCGCCGACTAGCTCGGGACTGAATGAGCAGTTCTTC. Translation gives CASSPPTSSGLNEQFF.

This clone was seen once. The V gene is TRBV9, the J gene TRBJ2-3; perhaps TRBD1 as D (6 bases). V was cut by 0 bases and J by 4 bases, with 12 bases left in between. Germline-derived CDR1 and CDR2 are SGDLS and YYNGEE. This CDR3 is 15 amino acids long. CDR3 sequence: CASSVAAGAADTQYF. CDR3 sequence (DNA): TGTGCCAGCAGCGTAGCGGCAGGGGCGGCAGATACGCAGTATTTT.

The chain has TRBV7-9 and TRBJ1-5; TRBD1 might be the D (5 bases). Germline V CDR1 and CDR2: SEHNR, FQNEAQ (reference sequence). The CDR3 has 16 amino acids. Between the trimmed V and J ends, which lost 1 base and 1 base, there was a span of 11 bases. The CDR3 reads CASSLGRVGSNQPQHF. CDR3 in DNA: TGTGCCAGCAGCTTAGGCAGGGTAGGGAGCAATCAGCCCCAGCATTTT. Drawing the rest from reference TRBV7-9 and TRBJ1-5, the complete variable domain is DTGVSQNPRHKITKRGQNVTFRCDPISEHNRLYWYRQTLGQGPEFLTYFQNEAQLEKSRLLSDRFSAERPKGSFSTLEIQRTEQGDSAMYLCASSLGRVGSNQPQHFGDGTRLSIL.

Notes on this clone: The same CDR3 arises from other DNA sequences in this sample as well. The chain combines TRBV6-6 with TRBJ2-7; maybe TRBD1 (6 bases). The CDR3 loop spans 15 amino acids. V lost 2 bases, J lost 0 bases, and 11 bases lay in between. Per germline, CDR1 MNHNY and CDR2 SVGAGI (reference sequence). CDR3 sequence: CASSYGQGRSYEQYF. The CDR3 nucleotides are TGTGCCAGCAGTTACGGCCAGGGGCGCTCCTACGAGCAGTACTTC.

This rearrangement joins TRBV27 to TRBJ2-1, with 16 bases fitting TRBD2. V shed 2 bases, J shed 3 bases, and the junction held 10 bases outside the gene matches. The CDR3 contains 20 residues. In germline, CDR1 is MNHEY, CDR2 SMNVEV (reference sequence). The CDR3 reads CASSLKGPGLAGGLYNEQFF. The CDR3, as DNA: TGTGCCAGCAGTTTAAAGGGACCGGGACTAGCGGGGGGGCTCTACAATGAGCAGTTCTTC.

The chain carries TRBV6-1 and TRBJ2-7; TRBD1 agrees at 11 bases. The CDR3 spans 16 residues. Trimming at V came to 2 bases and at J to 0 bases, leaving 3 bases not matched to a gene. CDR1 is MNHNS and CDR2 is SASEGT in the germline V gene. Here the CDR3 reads CASSEPGQGGSYEQYF. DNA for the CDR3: TGTGCCAGCAGTGAACCGGGACAGGGGGGCTCCTACGAGCAGTACTTC.

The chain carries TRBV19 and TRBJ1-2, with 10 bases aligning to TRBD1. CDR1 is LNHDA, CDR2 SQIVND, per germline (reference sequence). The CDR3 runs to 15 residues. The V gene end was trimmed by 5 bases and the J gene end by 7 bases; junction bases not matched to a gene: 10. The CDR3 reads CASSAPDRGRGGYTF. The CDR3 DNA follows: TGTGCCAGTAGTGCTCCGGACAGGGGGAGGGGTGGCTACACCTTC.

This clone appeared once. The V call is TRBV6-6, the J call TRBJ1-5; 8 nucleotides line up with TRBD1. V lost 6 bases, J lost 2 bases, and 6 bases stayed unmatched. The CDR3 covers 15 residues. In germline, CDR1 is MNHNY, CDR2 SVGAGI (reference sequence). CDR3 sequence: CASRSQGVRNQPQHF. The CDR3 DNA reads TGTGCCAGCAGATCACAGGGGGTGCGCAATCAGCCCCAGCATTTT.

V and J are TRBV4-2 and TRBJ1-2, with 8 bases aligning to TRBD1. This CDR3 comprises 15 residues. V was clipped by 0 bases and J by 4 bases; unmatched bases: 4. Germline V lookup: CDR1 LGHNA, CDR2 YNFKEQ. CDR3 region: CASSQDLGQGYGYTF. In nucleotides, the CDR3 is TGTGCCAGCAGCCAAGACCTCGGACAGGGCTATGGCTACACCTTC.

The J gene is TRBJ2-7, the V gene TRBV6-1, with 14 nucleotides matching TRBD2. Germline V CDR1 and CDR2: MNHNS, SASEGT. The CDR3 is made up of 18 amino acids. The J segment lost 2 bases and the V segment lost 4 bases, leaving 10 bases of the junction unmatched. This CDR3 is CASSARLAGGATTYEQYF. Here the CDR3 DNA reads TGTGCCAGCAGTGCCCGACTAGCGGGGGGGGCTACTACCTACGAGCAGTACTTC.

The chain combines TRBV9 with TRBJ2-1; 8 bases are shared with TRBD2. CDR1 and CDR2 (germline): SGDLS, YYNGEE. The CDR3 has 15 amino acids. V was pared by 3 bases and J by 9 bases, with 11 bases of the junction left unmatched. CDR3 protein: CASSELLAGRSEQFF. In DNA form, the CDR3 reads TGTGCCAGCAGCGAACTTCTAGCGGGTAGGAGTGAGCAGTTCTTC.

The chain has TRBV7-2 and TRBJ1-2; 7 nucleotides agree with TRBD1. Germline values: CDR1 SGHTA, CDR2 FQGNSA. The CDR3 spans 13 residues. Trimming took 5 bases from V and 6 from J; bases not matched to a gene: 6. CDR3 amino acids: CASSAGQPNGYTF. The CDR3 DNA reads TGTGCCAGCAGCGCGGGACAGCCGAATGGCTACACCTTC.

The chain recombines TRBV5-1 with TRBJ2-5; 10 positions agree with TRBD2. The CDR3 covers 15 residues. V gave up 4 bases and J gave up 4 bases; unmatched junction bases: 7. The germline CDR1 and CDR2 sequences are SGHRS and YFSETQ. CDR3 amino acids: CASSAGTSALETQYF. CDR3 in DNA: TGCGCCAGCAGCGCCGGGACTAGCGCGTTAGAGACCCAGTACTTC.

This CDR3 is CASSPGTASYNEQFF. CDR3 nucleotide sequence: TGTGCCAGCAGCCCAGGGACAGCCTCCTACAATGAGCAGTTCTTC. The chain has TRBV5-4 and TRBJ2-1; 7 nucleotides line up with TRBD1. V was pared by 4 bases and J by 0 bases, with 4 bases of the junction left unmatched. Germline V lookup: CDR1 SGHNT, CDR2 YYREEE (reference sequence). There are 15 residues in the CDR3.

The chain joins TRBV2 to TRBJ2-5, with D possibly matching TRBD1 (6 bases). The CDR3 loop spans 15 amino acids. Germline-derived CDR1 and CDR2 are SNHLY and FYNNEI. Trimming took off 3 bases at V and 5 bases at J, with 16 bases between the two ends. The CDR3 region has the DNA TGTGCCAGCAGTGAGGGCCGGGTGGGGGCGGAGACCCAGTACTTC. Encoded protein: CASSEGRVGAETQYF.

The CDR3 loop is CSVISRGQGMTEAFF. CDR3 bases: TGCAGCGTTATCAGCCGGGGACAGGGTATGACTGAAGCTTTCTTT. The chain links TRBV29-1 to TRBJ1-1, with TRBD1 identical over 9 bases. Germline V gives CDR1 SQVTM, CDR2 ANQGSEA. The J segment lost 5 bases and the V segment lost 5 bases, leaving 12 bases of the junction unmatched. The CDR3 covers 15 residues.

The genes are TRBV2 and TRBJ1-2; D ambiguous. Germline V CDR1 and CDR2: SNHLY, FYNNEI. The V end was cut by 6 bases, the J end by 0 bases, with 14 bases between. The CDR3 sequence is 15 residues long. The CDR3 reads CASRQRQPSNYGYTF. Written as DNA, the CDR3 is TGTGCCAGCAGACAGAGACAACCATCTAACTATGGCTACACCTTC. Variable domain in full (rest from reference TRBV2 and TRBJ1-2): EPEVTQTPSHQVTQMGQEVILRCVPISNHLYFYWYRQILGQKVEFLVSFYNNEISEKSEIFDDQFSVERPDGSNFTLKIRSTKLEDSAMYFCASRQRQPSNYGYTFGSGTRLTVV.

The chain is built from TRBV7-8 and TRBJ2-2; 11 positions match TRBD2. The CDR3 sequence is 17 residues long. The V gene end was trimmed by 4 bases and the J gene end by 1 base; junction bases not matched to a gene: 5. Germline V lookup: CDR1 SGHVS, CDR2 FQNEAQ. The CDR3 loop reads CASSSTLAGGNTGELFF. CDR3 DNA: TGTGCCAGCAGCTCCACGCTAGCGGGGGGGAACACCGGGGAGCTGTTTTTT.

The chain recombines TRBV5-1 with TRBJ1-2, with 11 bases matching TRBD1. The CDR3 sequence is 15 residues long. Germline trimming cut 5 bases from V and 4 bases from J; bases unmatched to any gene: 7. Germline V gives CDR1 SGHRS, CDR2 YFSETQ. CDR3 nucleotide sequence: TGCGCCAGCAGAACCGGACAGGGGGCTATCTATGGCTACACCTTC. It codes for CASRTGQGAIYGYTF.

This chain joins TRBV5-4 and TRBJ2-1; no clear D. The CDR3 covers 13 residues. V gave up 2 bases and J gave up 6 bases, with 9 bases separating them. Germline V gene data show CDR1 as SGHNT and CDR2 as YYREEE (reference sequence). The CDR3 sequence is CASSFRVSNEQFF. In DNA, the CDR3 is TGTGCCAGCAGCTTTAGAGTGAGCAATGAGCAGTTCTTC.

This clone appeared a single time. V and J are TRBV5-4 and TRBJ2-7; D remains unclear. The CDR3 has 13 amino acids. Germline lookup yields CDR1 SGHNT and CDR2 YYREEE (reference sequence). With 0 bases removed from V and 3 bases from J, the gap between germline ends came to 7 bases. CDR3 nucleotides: TGTGCCAGCAGCTTGGTCCTAGGCTACGAGCAGTACTTC. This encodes CASSLVLGYEQYF.

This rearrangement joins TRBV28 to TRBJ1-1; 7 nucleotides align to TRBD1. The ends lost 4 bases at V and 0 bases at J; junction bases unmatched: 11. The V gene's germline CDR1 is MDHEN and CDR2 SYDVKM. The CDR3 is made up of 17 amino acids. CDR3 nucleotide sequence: TGTGCCAGCAGTTCCCACAGCCCGGGACAGATGAACACTGAAGCTTTCTTT. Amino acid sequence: CASSSHSPGQMNTEAFF.

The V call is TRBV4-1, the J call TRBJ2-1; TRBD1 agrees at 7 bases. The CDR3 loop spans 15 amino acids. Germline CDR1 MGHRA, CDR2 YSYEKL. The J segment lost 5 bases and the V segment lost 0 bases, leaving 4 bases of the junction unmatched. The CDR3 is CASSQDEGANNEQFF. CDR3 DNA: TGCGCCAGCAGCCAAGACGAGGGGGCGAACAATGAGCAGTTCTTC.

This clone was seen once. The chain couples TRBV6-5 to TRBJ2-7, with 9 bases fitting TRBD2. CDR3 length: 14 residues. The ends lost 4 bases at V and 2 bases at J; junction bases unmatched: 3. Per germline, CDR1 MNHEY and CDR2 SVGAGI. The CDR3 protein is CASSFSSGAYEQYF. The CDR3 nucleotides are TGTGCCAGCAGTTTCTCTAGCGGGGCCTACGAGCAGTACTTC.

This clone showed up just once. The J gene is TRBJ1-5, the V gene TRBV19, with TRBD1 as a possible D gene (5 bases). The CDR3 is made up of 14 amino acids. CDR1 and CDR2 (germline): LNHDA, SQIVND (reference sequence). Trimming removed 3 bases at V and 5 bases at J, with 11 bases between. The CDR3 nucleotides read TGTGCCAGTAGTATTTATGACAGCTATCAGCCCCAGCATTTT. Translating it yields CASSIYDSYQPQHF. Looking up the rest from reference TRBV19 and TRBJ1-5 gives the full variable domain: DGGITQSPKYLFRKEGQNVTLSCEQNLNHDAMYWYRQDPGQGLRLIYYSQIVNDFQKGDIAEGYSVSREKKESFPLTVTSAQKNPTAFYLCASSIYDSYQPQHFGDGTRLSIL.

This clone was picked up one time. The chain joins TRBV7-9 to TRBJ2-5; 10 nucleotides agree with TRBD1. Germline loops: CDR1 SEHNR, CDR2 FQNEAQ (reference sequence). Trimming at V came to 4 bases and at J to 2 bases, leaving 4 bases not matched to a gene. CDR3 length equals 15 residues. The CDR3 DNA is TGTGCCAGCAGCTCCCCGGACAGGGGGCAAGAGACCCAGTACTTC. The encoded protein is CASSSPDRGQETQYF. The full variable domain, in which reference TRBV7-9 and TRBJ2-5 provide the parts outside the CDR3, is DTGVSQNPRHKITKRGQNVTFRCDPISEHNRLYWYRQTLGQGPEFLTYFQNEAQLEKSRLLSDRFSAERPKGSFSTLEIQRTEQGDSAMYLCASSSPDRGQETQYFGPGTRLLVL.

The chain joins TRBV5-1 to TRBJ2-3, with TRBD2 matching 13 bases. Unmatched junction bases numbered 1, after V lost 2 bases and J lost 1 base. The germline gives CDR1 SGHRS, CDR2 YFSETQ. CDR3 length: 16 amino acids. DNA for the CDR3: TGCGCCAGCAGCTTCGGGACTAGCGGGGGCACAGATACGCAGTATTTT. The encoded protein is CASSFGTSGGTDTQYF.